These 15 T cell receptor beta chains came from one sample sequenced in a study of blood T cell repertoires in COVID-19. Here immunoSEQ multiplex PCR was the method, and the copy in TCRdb shows in-frame clones only, minus some. The sample records a few hundred thousand clones, roughly nine tenths being singletons. The sequenced material came from peripheral blood. The receptors come from a man in his forties or fifties with active or convalescent COVID-19.

J is TRBJ1-6 and V is TRBV5-5; D is uncertain. V lost 2 bases, J lost 0 bases, and 21 bases lay in between. This CDR3 is built from 20 residues. Germline lookup yields CDR1 SGHKS and CDR2 YYEKEE (reference sequence). Written as DNA, the CDR3 is TGTGCCAGCAGCTTTCTTCCGGAGTCACCCTCAAGCTCCTATAATTCACCCCTCCACTTT. This sequence encodes CASSFLPESPSSSYNSPLHF.

This clone has more than one count but fewer than ten. The V gene is TRBV9, the J gene TRBJ1-5; 7 bases fit TRBD1. Per germline, CDR1 SGDLS and CDR2 YYNGEE. This CDR3 contains 15 residues. V lost 0 bases to trimming and J lost 6 bases; unmatched junction nucleotides: 6. The chain's CDR3 is CASSVDGTEGQPQHF. The DNA of the CDR3 is TGTGCCAGCAGCGTAGATGGGACAGAAGGTCAGCCCCAGCATTTT.

CDR3 in amino acids: CASRGLGDTQYF. The CDR3 DNA reads as TGTGCCAGCAGGGGACTCGGAGATACGCAGTATTTT. The rearrangement links TRBV7-9 to TRBJ2-3; D is perhaps TRBD2 (6 bases). The length of the CDR3 is 12 residues. Germline V CDR1 and CDR2: SEHNR, FQNEAQ (reference sequence). Trimming cost V 6 bases and J 5 bases, with 9 bases left between them.

The chain recombines TRBV5-1 with TRBJ1-1; D remains ambiguous. The CDR3 spans 14 residues. V was clipped by 1 base and J by 0 bases, with 7 bases between them. Germline CDR1 and CDR2: SGHRS and YFSETQ. The CDR3 loop reads CASSLRVMNTEAFF. The DNA for the CDR3 is TGCGCCAGCAGCTTGCGGGTGATGAACACTGAAGCTTTCTTT.

This chain links TRBV27 with TRBJ1-5; D uncertain. Trimming pared 2 bases from V and 6 bases from J, leaving 8 bases between. The CDR3 covers 13 residues. Germline V gene lookup returns CDR1 MNHEY and CDR2 SMNVEV (reference sequence). In nucleotides, the CDR3 is TGTGCCAGCAGTTTAGTGGTTAGTCAGCCCCAGCATTTT. Its protein is CASSLVVSQPQHF.

The rearrangement joins TRBV27 to TRBJ1-1, with 9 bases lining up with TRBD1. V dropped 5 bases and J dropped 5; count of bases not matched to a gene: 9. The CDR3 is made up of 15 amino acids. CDR1 is MNHEY and CDR2 is SMNVEV in the germline V gene (reference sequence). CDR3 nucleotide sequence: TGTGCCAGCAGTAGCCTGGACAGGGGTGGGACTGAAGCTTTCTTT. Residues: CASSSLDRGGTEAFF.

The chain couples TRBV20-1 to TRBJ1-3, with 7 bases fitting TRBD1. V lost 3 bases, J lost 0 bases, and 8 bases stayed unmatched. The CDR3 totals 16 residues. The germline gives CDR1 DFQATT, CDR2 SNEGSKA (reference sequence). The CDR3 loop reads CSASRGTERSGNTIYF. CDR3 bases: TGCAGTGCTAGTAGGGGGACAGAGCGCTCTGGAAACACCATATATTTT.

On this clone itself: Additional DNA sequences in this sample encode the identical CDR3. This rearrangement joins TRBV5-1 to TRBJ2-7; D gene ambiguous. The CDR3 is made up of 13 amino acids. V was trimmed by 2 bases and J by 1 base, leaving 7 bases between them. CDR1 and CDR2 from the germline V gene are SGHRS and YFSETQ. The CDR3 loop reads CASSLTGSYEQYF. The CDR3 region has the DNA TGCGCCAGCAGCTTAACCGGGTCCTACGAGCAGTACTTC. Based on the CDR3 plus reference TRBV5-1 and TRBJ2-7, the full variable domain is KAGVTQTPRYLIKTRGQQVTLSCSPISGHRSVSWYQQTPGQGLQFLFEYFSETQRNKGNFPGRFSGRQFSNSRSEMNVSTLELGDSALYLCASSLTGSYEQYFGPGTRLTVT.

The rearrangement joins TRBV5-1 to TRBJ1-4, with 11 nucleotides matching TRBD1. V shed 4 bases, J shed 2 bases, and the junction held 10 bases outside the gene matches. Germline V gene sequence: CDR1 SGHRS, CDR2 YFSETQ. CDR3 length: 18 residues. CDR3: CASSRTSGTGGTNEKLFF. CDR3 DNA sequence: TGCGCCAGCAGCAGAACGTCCGGGACAGGGGGTACTAATGAAAAACTGTTTTTT.

J is TRBJ1-2 and V is TRBV3-1 (or the pseudogene TRBV3-2); the D is unclear. The germline CDR1 and CDR2 sequences are LGHDT and YNNKEL (reference sequence). Trimming removed 5 bases from V and 4 bases from J, with 14 bases in between. The CDR3 spans 14 residues. The CDR3 here is CASSGRAGAYGYTF. CDR3 in DNA: TGTGCCAGCAGCGGCCGCGCAGGCGCCTATGGCTACACCTTC.

Only a few counts were recorded for this clone. The chain uses TRBV25-1 and TRBJ1-1; 7 nucleotides line up with TRBD1. Losses at the gene ends were 5 bases for V and 1 base for J; bases not matched to a gene: 1. CDR1 MGHDK and CDR2 SYGVNS come from the germline V gene. This CDR3 has 13 residues. The CDR3 spells CASSRQGNTEAFF. CDR3 DNA: TGTGCCAGCAGTCGACAGGGGAACACTGAAGCTTTCTTT.

The chain links TRBV5-6 to TRBJ2-7, with a weak D call TRBD2 (7 bases). V lost 0 bases, J lost 5 bases, and 15 bases lay in between. This CDR3 contains 15 residues. Germline values: CDR1 SGHDT, CDR2 YYEEEE. The CDR3 DNA is TGTGCCAGCAGCTTGGACAAGCGGGACAACCACGAGCAGTACTTC. Its translation is CASSLDKRDNHEQYF.

The rearrangement joins TRBV30 to TRBJ1-1; a weak D match, TRBD1 (5 bases). Germline lookup yields CDR1 GTSNPN and CDR2 SVGIG (reference sequence). V gave up 7 bases and J gave up 2 bases, with 11 bases separating them. The CDR3 has 12 residues. This CDR3 is CAFQGDNTEAFF. The CDR3 DNA reads as TGTGCCTTCCAAGGGGATAACACTGAAGCTTTCTTT.

The chain is built from TRBV6-5 and TRBJ1-4; D is uncertain. The germline CDR1 and CDR2 sequences are MNHEY and SVGAGI. Trimming shortened V by 4 bases and J by 10 bases, and 7 bases separated the two germline ends. CDR3 length: 11 residues. This CDR3 is CASSFAVKLFF. The DNA of the CDR3 is TGTGCCAGCAGTTTTGCGGTAAAACTGTTTTTT.

This clone was seen only a few times. V usage is TRBV2 and J usage is TRBJ1-2; 10 bases map to TRBD1. The CDR3 length is 14 residues. The V and J ends lost 4 bases and 7 bases, in that order; junction bases with no gene match: 6. Germline values: CDR1 SNHLY, CDR2 FYNNEI. For the CDR3, the DNA is TGTGCCAGCAGTGGGGACAGGGGAATGGGTGGCTACACCTTC. This codes for CASSGDRGMGGYTF.